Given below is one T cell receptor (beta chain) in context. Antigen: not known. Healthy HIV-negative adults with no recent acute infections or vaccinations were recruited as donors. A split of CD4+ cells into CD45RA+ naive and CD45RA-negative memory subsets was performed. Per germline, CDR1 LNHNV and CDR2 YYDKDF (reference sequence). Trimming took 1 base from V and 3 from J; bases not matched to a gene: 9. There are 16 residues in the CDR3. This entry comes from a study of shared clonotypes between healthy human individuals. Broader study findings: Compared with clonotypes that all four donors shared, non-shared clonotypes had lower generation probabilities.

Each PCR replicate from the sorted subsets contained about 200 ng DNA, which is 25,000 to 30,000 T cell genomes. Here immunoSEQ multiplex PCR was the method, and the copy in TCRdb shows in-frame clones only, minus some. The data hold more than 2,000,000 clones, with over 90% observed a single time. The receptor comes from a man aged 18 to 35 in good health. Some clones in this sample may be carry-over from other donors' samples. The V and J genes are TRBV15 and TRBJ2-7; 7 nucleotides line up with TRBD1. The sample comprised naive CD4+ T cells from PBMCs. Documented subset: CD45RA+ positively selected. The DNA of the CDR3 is TGTGCCACCAGCAGAGGGATAGGGACAGAAATCTACGAGCAGTACTTC. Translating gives CATSRGIGTEIYEQYF.